The next 15 T cell receptor beta chains were all read from a single sample in a study of beta chain features in type 1 diabetes. The entirety of the isolated RNA underwent reverse transcription, so expressed TCRB transcripts were sequenced. The protocol was immunoSEQ multiplex PCR, while the TCRdb copy is restricted to in-frame clones and leaves out a portion. The sample yields 430,000 or so clones, about an eighth seen once. Material: naive CD4+ T cells from blood. The receptors here all came from a woman under 30 in good health.

The rearrangement joins TRBV9 to TRBJ1-3; unclear D gene. The CDR3 has 15 residues. CDR1 is SGDLS, CDR2 YYNGEE, per germline. The V gene lost 0 bases and the J gene lost 7 bases, with 14 bases spanning the gap. CDR3 sequence (DNA): TGTGCCAGCAGCGTAGTGGGGTCGTTCGGGAACACCATATATTTT. It encodes CASSVVGSFGNTIYF.

The J gene is TRBJ2-3, the V gene TRBV14; D is perhaps TRBD1 (6 bases). CDR3 size: 19 residues. V dropped 0 bases and J dropped 2 bases, with 21 bases sitting between them. Germline V gene lookup returns CDR1 SGHDN and CDR2 FVKESK. The CDR3 coding sequence is TGTGCCAGCAGCCAAGATTTGGGGGCCCGCCTGCTCCCCACAGATACGCAGTATTTT. Its translation is CASSQDLGARLLPTDTQYF. The full variable domain, completed using reference TRBV14 and TRBJ2-3, is EAGVTQFPSHSVIEKGQTVTLRCDPISGHDNLYWYRRVMGKEIKFLLHFVKESKQDESGMPNNRFLAERTGGTYSTLKVQPAELEDSGVYFCASSQDLGARLLPTDTQYFGPGTRLTVL.

This chain connects TRBV5-4 to TRBJ1-6; no firm D call. Germline V gene lookup returns CDR1 SGHNT and CDR2 YYREEE (reference sequence). Trimming took 1 base from V and 9 from J, leaving 11 bases between them. This CDR3 comprises 14 residues. The CDR3: CASSLRGWSSPLHF. The CDR3 DNA is TGTGCCAGCAGCTTGCGGGGATGGAGTTCACCCCTCCACTTT.

This clone was seen more than once but under ten times. The V call is TRBV2, the J call TRBJ1-2, with D perhaps matching TRBD1 (5 bases). The CDR3 totals 14 residues. Germline V lookup: CDR1 SNHLY, CDR2 FYNNEI. V lost 3 bases and J 3 bases, leaving 11 bases between the germline ends. The CDR3 loop is CASSDPGTYYGYTF. For the CDR3, the DNA is TGTGCCAGCAGTGACCCCGGGACTTACTATGGCTACACCTTC.

V is TRBV9 and J is TRBJ2-3; TRBD2 matches 8 bases. Germline V gene lookup returns CDR1 SGDLS and CDR2 YYNGEE. The CDR3 runs to 15 residues. The ends lost 2 bases at V and 3 bases at J; junction bases unmatched: 5. The CDR3 sequence is CASSVAGTSTDTQYF. DNA of the CDR3: TGTGCCAGCAGCGTGGCCGGGACTAGTACAGATACGCAGTATTTT.

The chain has TRBV19 and TRBJ1-2; possibly TRBD1 for D (6 bases). The CDR3 sequence is 13 residues long. V shed 2 bases and J shed 7 bases, with 11 bases lying between them. Germline V gene lookup returns CDR1 LNHDA and CDR2 SQIVND (reference sequence). The CDR3 sequence: CASSIPDRPGYTF. DNA of the CDR3: TGTGCCAGTAGTATACCCGACAGGCCTGGCTACACCTTC.

The table lists this clone with a few counts. The V call is TRBV9, the J call TRBJ2-1; maybe TRBD2 (6 bases). The V end lost 0 bases, the J end lost 4 bases, and 11 bases lay between the germline ends. CDR1 SGDLS and CDR2 YYNGEE come from the germline V gene. CDR3 length: 15 amino acids. The CDR3 nucleotides are TGTGCCAGCAGCGTAGCGGGAGACACATACAATGAGCAGTTCTTC. It yields the protein CASSVAGDTYNEQFF.

The table lists this clone with a few counts. V gene TRBV28 combines with J gene TRBJ2-1; 12 bases are shared with TRBD1. The V and J ends lost 3 bases and 9 bases, in that order; junction bases with no gene match: 6. The CDR3 consists of 15 residues. In germline, CDR1 is MDHEN, CDR2 SYDVKM. CDR3 residues: CASSLPGQGATEQFF. Written as DNA, the CDR3 is TGTGCCAGCAGTTTGCCGGGACAGGGGGCAACTGAGCAGTTCTTC.

The CDR3 reads CAWSNPGVQETQYF. Written as DNA, the CDR3 is TGTGCCTGGAGTAACCCCGGGGTACAAGAGACCCAGTACTTC. The rearrangement uses TRBV30 and TRBJ2-5; D might be TRBD2 (5 bases). The CDR3 has 14 residues. V dropped 2 bases and J dropped 2 bases, with 12 bases sitting between them. Germline CDR1 is GTSNPN and CDR2 is SVGIG (reference sequence).

This clone turned up a few times. The genes are TRBV13 and TRBJ2-7, with unresolved D. Germline V gene lookup returns CDR1 PRHDT and CDR2 FYEKMQ (reference sequence). Between the trimmed V and J ends, which lost 2 bases and 3 bases, there was a span of 11 bases. The CDR3 length is 14 residues. The CDR3: CASSLSRSFYEQYF. CDR3 nucleotides: TGTGCCAGCAGCTTAAGCAGGAGCTTCTACGAGCAGTACTTC. Full variable domain (outside the CDR3, taken from reference TRBV13 and TRBJ2-7): AAGVIQSPRHLIKEKRETATLKCYPIPRHDTVYWYQQGPGQDPQFLISFYEKMQSDKGSIPDRFSAQQFSDYHSELNMSSLELGDSALYFCASSLSRSFYEQYFGPGTRLTVT.

The J gene is TRBJ1-2, the V gene TRBV5-6, with unresolved D. The CDR3 length is 13 residues. The V gene lost 4 bases and the J gene lost 1 base, with 8 bases spanning the gap. The germline V gene encodes CDR1 SGHDT and CDR2 YYEEEE. CDR3 residues: CASSPGGNYGYTF. In DNA form, the CDR3 reads TGTGCCAGCAGCCCCGGAGGTAACTATGGCTACACCTTC.

The table lists this clone with a few counts. The chain is built from TRBV12-5 and TRBJ2-1; no clear D gene. The V end was cut by 2 bases, the J end by 9 bases, with 5 bases between. CDR1 and CDR2 from the germline V gene are LGHNT and FRNRAP. The CDR3 runs 11 residues. CDR3 sequence (DNA): TGTGCTAGTGGTTTGTGGACTGAGCAGTTCTTC. Its protein product is CASGLWTEQFF.

The CDR3 reads CASSQIPRNTEAFF. CDR3 sequence (DNA): TGCGCCAGCAGCCAAATCCCTAGGAACACTGAAGCTTTCTTT. This chain connects TRBV4-3 to TRBJ1-1; no definite D call. The V end lost 2 bases, the J end lost 1 base, and 8 bases lay between the germline ends. Germline CDR1 and CDR2: LGHNA and YSLEER. This CDR3 is built from 14 residues.

The chain combines TRBV29-1 with TRBJ1-4; D is unresolved. V gave up 7 bases and J gave up 8 bases, with 14 bases separating them. Germline V gene lookup returns CDR1 SQVTM and CDR2 ANQGSEA. The CDR3 length is 12 residues. The CDR3, as DNA: TGCAGCGCCGGACTAGGCGGAGAAAAACTGTTTTTT. This gives the protein CSAGLGGEKLFF.

This chain joins TRBV7-9 and TRBJ2-1; tentatively, D is TRBD1 or TRBD2 (5 bases each). This CDR3 contains 12 residues. V was clipped by 2 bases and J by 8 bases, with 7 bases between them. In germline, CDR1 is SEHNR, CDR2 FQNEAQ (reference sequence). The DNA for the CDR3 is TGTGCCAGCAGCTTACTGGGACATGAGCAGTTCTTC. Its translation: CASSLLGHEQFF.